Below, 21 T cell receptor beta chains from the same sample are listed, as sequenced in a study of cytomegalovirus exposure and HLA in healthy donors. With 60 Vbeta and 13 Jbeta primers, the PCR was carried out. Some clones are missing from TCRdb's copy, which holds only in-frame ones; the method was immunoSEQ multiplex PCR. The sample holds some 250,000 clones, about 80% seen once. Sequencing was carried out using PBMCs. Source of these receptors: a woman between 40 and 55 years old in good health and CMV-seropositive.

V is TRBV5-1 and J is TRBJ2-3; 7 bases match TRBD1. CDR3 length: 15 amino acids. CDR1 and CDR2 (germline): SGHRS, YFSETQ. J was trimmed by 6 bases and V by 4 bases; bases with no gene match: 11. This CDR3 reads CASSPGQIPDDTQYF. The CDR3 DNA is TGCGCCAGCAGCCCGGGACAGATCCCCGATGATACGCAGTATTTT.

This clone was detected only once. The chain has TRBV7-2 and TRBJ2-3, with D tentatively TRBD1 (6 bases). This CDR3 has 15 amino acids. Trimming shortened V by 5 bases and J by 4 bases, and 16 bases separated the two germline ends. In germline, CDR1 is SGHTA, CDR2 FQGNSA. In nucleotides, the CDR3 is TGTGCCAGCAGCCGTACATGGGGGCGCTCAGATACGCAGTATTTT. Translated, it gives CASSRTWGRSDTQYF. Variable domain in full (rest from reference TRBV7-2 and TRBJ2-3): GAGVSQSPSNKVTEKGKDVELRCDPISGHTALYWYRQSLGQGLEFLIYFQGNSAPDKSGLPSDRFSAERTGGSVSTLTIQRTQQEDSAVYLCASSRTWGRSDTQYFGPGTRLTVL.

The chain joins TRBV25-1 to TRBJ1-4; D not certain. The germline V gene has CDR1 MGHDK and CDR2 SYGVNS. Trimming stripped 3 bases from V and 8 bases from J, with 19 bases between. This CDR3 spans 16 amino acids. The DNA for the CDR3 is TGTGCCAGCAGTGAGGCGATCGCGGGTTTAGGCGAAAAACTGTTTTTT. It codes for CASSEAIAGLGEKLFF.

DNA for the CDR3: TGTGCCAGCAGCTTAGGGGGCAGGACCTCCTACGAGCAGTACTTC. It yields the protein CASSLGGRTSYEQYF. The chain joins TRBV11-2 to TRBJ2-7; a possible D gene is TRBD1 (5 bases). The CDR3 loop spans 15 amino acids. Trimming removed 1 base at V and 0 bases at J, with 10 bases between. Germline assignment: CDR1 SGHAT and CDR2 FQNNGV.

The J gene is TRBJ1-2, the V gene TRBV4-1; no clear D gene. The CDR3 length is 14 residues. Trimming took 0 bases from V and 2 from J, leaving 7 bases between them. Per germline, CDR1 MGHRA and CDR2 YSYEKL. CDR3 in amino acids: CASSQEVVNYGYTF. In nucleotides, the CDR3 is TGCGCCAGCAGCCAAGAAGTAGTCAACTATGGCTACACCTTC.

This clone was observed a single time. The chain uses TRBV5-4 and TRBJ2-1, with D hard to call. Trimming removed 5 bases from V and 6 bases from J, with 9 bases in between. The germline gives CDR1 SGHNT, CDR2 YYREEE (reference sequence). The CDR3 spans 12 residues. Here the CDR3 reads CASRLASNEQFF. The CDR3 DNA reads TGTGCCAGCAGGTTAGCTAGCAATGAGCAGTTCTTC.

This chain uses TRBV6-6 with TRBJ1-1; the D is unclear. The V gene lost 1 base and the J gene lost 0 bases, with 9 bases spanning the gap. CDR3 size: 15 residues. Germline V CDR1 and CDR2: MNHNY, SVGAGI (reference sequence). CDR3 sequence: CASSYFAELNTEAFF. Written as DNA, the CDR3 is TGTGCCAGCAGTTACTTCGCAGAATTGAACACTGAAGCTTTCTTT.

The chain joins TRBV7-8 to TRBJ1-2, with D possibly being TRBD1 (5 bases). V was trimmed by 2 bases and J by 1 base, leaving 11 bases between them. The germline CDR1 and CDR2 sequences are SGHVS and FQNEAQ. CDR3 length equals 15 residues. CDR3 in DNA: TGTGCCAGCAGCTTAAAGGGGCCCGATAACTATGGCTACACCTTC. Its translation is CASSLKGPDNYGYTF.

This clone was observed a handful of times. The chain joins TRBV4-3 to TRBJ2-7; D is unclear. Germline CDR1 reads LGHNA; CDR2 reads YSLEER. Trimming removed 4 bases at V and 0 bases at J, with 13 bases between. The CDR3 is made up of 15 amino acids. The CDR3: CASSPSISNSYEQYF. CDR3 nucleotides: TGCGCCAGCAGCCCCTCGATTAGTAACTCCTACGAGCAGTACTTC.

This clone appeared once. V and J are TRBV7-6 and TRBJ1-1, with D perhaps TRBD1 (5 bases). The ends were cut back, 5 bases at V and 0 bases at J, with 13 bases in the middle. This CDR3 has 15 amino acids. Germline V gives CDR1 SGHVS, CDR2 FNYEAQ. CDR3 DNA sequence: TGTGCCAGCAGCCGTGACAGTGGGATGAACACTGAAGCTTTCTTT. It codes for CASSRDSGMNTEAFF.

The rearrangement links TRBV5-6 to TRBJ1-5, with 8 positions matching TRBD1. Germline trimming cut 6 bases from V and 4 bases from J; bases unmatched to any gene: 12. Looked up from germline, CDR1 is SGHDT and CDR2 is YYEEEE. CDR3 length equals 16 residues. Written as DNA, the CDR3 is TGTGCCAGCACCAAGAGGTCAACAGGGGGGAATCAGCCCCAGCATTTT. This codes for CASTKRSTGGNQPQHF.

This rearrangement joins TRBV12-5 to TRBJ1-2; 8 bases line up with TRBD1. This CDR3 comprises 16 residues. CDR1 is LGHNT, CDR2 FRNRAP, per germline. The junction had 13 bases not matched to a gene; V was cut back by 8 bases and J by 2 bases. CDR3 protein: CASTVDRGRGNYGYTF. CDR3 nucleotides: TGTGCTAGTACGGTAGACAGGGGTAGGGGCAACTATGGCTACACCTTC.

The rearrangement uses TRBV14 and TRBJ2-7; 7 positions match TRBD2. The trim removed 4 bases at V and 4 bases at J, leaving 19 bases unmatched. Germline V CDR1 and CDR2: SGHDN, FVKESK. The CDR3 has 18 amino acids. The CDR3 sequence is CASSRDRLAQILPYEQYF. Written as DNA, the CDR3 is TGTGCCAGCAGCCGAGACAGACTAGCCCAAATCCTCCCTTACGAGCAGTACTTC.

This chain joins TRBV2 and TRBJ1-5; D may be TRBD1 (6 bases). Deletions cut 6 bases from V and 0 bases from J, with 6 bases between. The CDR3 length is 13 residues. Germline CDR1 and CDR2: SNHLY and FYNNEI. CDR3 residues: CASRDSSNQPQHF. The CDR3 DNA reads as TGTGCCAGCAGGGACAGTAGCAATCAGCCCCAGCATTTT. The variable domain in full, with the rest retrieved from reference TRBV2 and TRBJ1-5, is EPEVTQTPSHQVTQMGQEVILRCVPISNHLYFYWYRQILGQKVEFLVSFYNNEISEKSEIFDDQFSVERPDGSNFTLKIRSTKLEDSAMYFCASRDSSNQPQHFGDGTRLSIL.

This rearrangement joins TRBV27 to TRBJ1-2; 7 bases line up with TRBD1. Germline lookup yields CDR1 MNHEY and CDR2 SMNVEV (reference sequence). Trimming took 5 bases from V and 4 from J; bases not matched to a gene: 10. The CDR3 contains 15 residues. The CDR3: CASSPILRDSYGYTF. The CDR3 DNA reads as TGTGCCAGCAGTCCCATCTTGAGGGACAGCTATGGCTACACCTTC.

This clone was detected only once. The gene calls are TRBV7-2 and TRBJ2-1; TRBD2 agrees at 8 bases. The junction had 11 bases not matched to a gene; V was cut back by 5 bases and J by 8 bases. The germline gives CDR1 SGHTA, CDR2 FQGNSA. CDR3 length: 15 residues. Written as DNA, the CDR3 is TGTGCCAGCAGCCCCGGACTAGCCAATGGCCATGAGCAGTTCTTC. Amino acids: CASSPGLANGHEQFF.

The chain carries TRBV30 and TRBJ2-5; 8 bases align to TRBD1. J was trimmed by 4 bases and V by 2 bases; bases with no gene match: 9. CDR1 and CDR2 from the germline V gene are GTSNPN and SVGIG (reference sequence). This CDR3 is 15 amino acids long. The CDR3 is CAWSTGQGAGETQYF. DNA of the CDR3: TGTGCCTGGAGTACTGGGCAGGGGGCCGGAGAGACCCAGTACTTC. Full variable domain (outside the CDR3, taken from reference TRBV30 and TRBJ2-5): SQTIHQWPATLVQPVGSPLSLECTVEGTSNPNLYWYRQAAGRGLQLLFYSVGIGQISSEVPQNLSASRPQDRQFILSSKKLLLSDSGFYLCAWSTGQGAGETQYFGPGTRLLVL.

J is TRBJ2-3 and V is TRBV7-3; 14 nucleotides match TRBD2. The CDR3 covers 16 residues. The junction had 5 bases not matched to a gene; V was cut back by 6 bases and J by 3 bases. The germline V gene has CDR1 SGHTA and CDR2 FQGTGA. The chain's CDR3 is CASSPRTSGGTDTQYF. The DNA for the CDR3 is TGTGCCAGCAGTCCGCGGACTAGCGGGGGGACAGATACGCAGTATTTT.

This rearrangement joins TRBV11-2 to TRBJ2-7; no reliable D call. The germline gives CDR1 SGHAT, CDR2 FQNNGV. V was shortened by 1 base and J by 3 bases, with 7 bases between the two germline ends. The CDR3 runs 13 residues. CDR3: CASSLASGYEQYF. As DNA, the CDR3 is TGTGCCAGCAGCTTAGCCTCGGGCTACGAGCAGTACTTC.

In regard to this clone: Other nucleotide sequences from this sample produce the same CDR3. The chain recombines TRBV7-3 with TRBJ2-1; 11 bases agree with TRBD1. The germline V gene encodes CDR1 SGHTA and CDR2 FQGTGA. The CDR3 is made up of 14 amino acids. Germline trimming cut 5 bases from V and 10 bases from J; bases unmatched to any gene: 7. CDR3 protein: CASSRDRGGDEQFF. CDR3 DNA sequence: TGTGCCAGCAGCCGGGACAGGGGGGGCGACGAGCAGTTCTTC.

This clone was detected only a few times. This chain links TRBV6-5 with TRBJ2-7, with 7 nucleotides matching TRBD1. From germline, CDR1 is MNHEY and CDR2 SVGAGI. Trimming at V came to 5 bases and at J to 2 bases, leaving 0 bases not matched to a gene. This CDR3 spans 12 amino acids. Here the CDR3 DNA reads TGTGCCAGCAGTACAGGGGCCTACGAGCAGTACTTC. Translated, it gives CASSTGAYEQYF.